This entry is about one T cell receptor (beta chain). This clonotype is a singleton in its sample. Which antigen it targets is not known. Base qualities were left out, and no much larger clone turns up one base away. A single read offers scant evidence. This entry is derived from a study of T-cell memory formation after mild COVID-19 (dated by TCRdb to about 2021). Describing the broader study: TCR sequence clusters from the two donors were largely donor specific. Two young, previously healthy adult volunteers, one female and one male, were included in the cohort. Longitudinal TCRalpha and TCRbeta repertoire sequencing tracked T-cell clones expanding and contracting after mild COVID-19 in two donors.

The instrument given in TCRdb is Illumina NovaSeq 6000. cDNA libraries for TCRalpha and TCRbeta were prepared by 5'RACE using constant-segment primers, with sample barcodes and unique molecular identifiers added. RNA was extracted from every sample with Trizol reagent. Amplification of the libraries took two PCR steps, and the second step added a second sample barcode plus Illumina TruSeq adapters. Libraries were sequenced on an Illumina NovaSeq with 2 x 150 bp paired-end reads. Processing in the source paper ran as follows. Demultiplexing of reads and collapsing into UMI-guided consensus sequences were performed with migec v1.2.7. Using mixcr v2.1.11, UMI consensuses were aligned to TRA and TRB V and J templates and then assembled into clonotypes. A clonotype was counted as expanded or contracted only if both edgeR and NoisET called the change significant, with noise models trained on biological replicates. For edgeR calls, the cutoffs were a false discovery rate-adjusted p below 0.01 and a log2 fold-change threshold of 1. As an exploratory analysis of dynamics, PCA with hierarchical clustering was applied to max-normalized trajectories of the 1000 most abundant clonotypes. The CD4 or CD8 phenotype of responding clones was assigned using the separately sequenced CD4+ and CD8+ repertoires. Starting from the raw public reads, TCRdb applied fastp trimming at Q25, assembled clones with MiXCR and retained in-frame beta chains. When rows share a CDR3 protein, they turn into one entry using the most common DNA and genes. The V and J calls were not made by the authors but by TCRdb's processing. This sample comprises about 390,000 distinct CDR3 sequences, approximately 15% of them detected only once. 20% to 25% of the sample is held by the ten biggest clonotypes.

The CDR3 covers 14 residues, taking in both the cysteine and the phenylalanine. Only the CDR3 portion is preserved as DNA: 42 bases, with reading frame beginning at the first base. For this chain, trimming is 6 bases at the V end and 3 bases at the J end, and the number of junction bases without a gene match is 7. CDR1 and CDR2 are drawn from the germline V gene (reference sequence): WNHNN, SYGVQD. Paper-wide results and their limitations: SARS-CoV-2 specificity was not confirmed for the second-wave clones peaking on day 37. Contracting CD4+ clones were found mainly in CM and EM memory subsets, while CD8+ clones were enriched in EMRA. The detection of some responding clones in pre-infection memory suggests that pre-existing cross-reactive memory T cells joined the SARS-CoV-2 response. Clones contracting from day 15 to 85 had balanced CD4/CD8 phenotypes, while a second wave expanding from day 15 to 37 was biased towards CD4+. Only two mild cases were covered in the study, and larger cohorts including severe cases with pre-infection samples were considered necessary.

PBMCs were isolated by Ficoll-Paque density gradient centrifugation. Recombination joined TRBV10-1 with TRBJ2-7; 8 bases in the middle match TRBD2. Sequencing used PBMCs or a T cell subset sorted from them (not recorded which). The TCR comes from a man between 18 and 29 years old who had mild COVID-19 (a few samples of this study predate the infection). The sample titles of this study are shuffled in the database, so cell type and time point are left out; the donor was told from shared clones. CDR3 loop: CASSEAGAYYEQYF. The sequence in DNA is TGCGCCAGCAGCGAAGCGGGGGCCTACTACGAGCAGTACTTC.